These 7 T cell receptor beta chains were all obtained from the same sample, sequenced in a study of T cells in Graves' hyperthyroidism and ophthalmopathy. RNA transcripts were the template for amplifying TCR beta CDR3 regions. HTBI primers were used for first-round RT-PCR of the TCR CDR3. Each CDR3 protein gets one entry after TCRdb re-called the multiplex PCR reads with MiXCR. The data contain a few hundred thousand distinct CDR3 sequences, around an eighth of them singletons. Sequences were obtained from blood. Source of these receptors: a woman between 18 and 30 years old with Graves' hyperthyroidism.

The chain carries TRBV20-1 and TRBJ2-2; no reliable D call. From germline, CDR1 is DFQATT and CDR2 SNEGSKA (reference sequence). Trimming removed 5 bases from V and 13 bases from J, with 11 bases in between. CDR3 length equals 10 residues. The CDR3 loop reads CSASESRLFF. In DNA form, the CDR3 reads TGCAGTGCTTCAGAATCCCGGCTGTTTTTT.

This clonotype was counted a few times. The rearrangement uses TRBV20-1 and TRBJ2-5; 8 bases fit TRBD2. Looked up from germline, CDR1 is DFQATT and CDR2 is SNEGSKA (reference sequence). Trimming removed 5 bases from V and 5 bases from J; junction bases left unmatched: 1. This CDR3 has 11 amino acids. This chain's CDR3 is CSAGGRETQYF. CDR3 nucleotides: TGCAGTGCTGGCGGGAGGGAGACCCAGTACTTC.

This clonotype has at least ten counts. V gene TRBV12-3 or TRBV12-4 combines with J gene TRBJ2-1; D gene ambiguous. This CDR3 has 11 amino acids. V was pared by 3 bases and J by 10 bases, with 7 bases between. The CDR3 protein is CASSFLKEQFF. The CDR3 nucleotides read TGTGCCAGCAGTTTCTTGAAGGAGCAGTTCTTC.

The sample holds many counts of this clonotype. The gene calls are TRBV3-1 and TRBJ2-7, with TRBD1 matching over 8 bases. This CDR3 spans 15 amino acids. The ends lost 1 base at V and 6 bases at J; junction bases unmatched: 8. The germline V gene encodes CDR1 LGHDT and CDR2 YNNKEL (reference sequence). The CDR3 sequence: CASSQVRTGTSEQYF. CDR3 in DNA: TGTGCCAGCAGCCAAGTACGGACAGGGACTTCCGAGCAGTACTTC.

This clonotype showed up many times. The chain recombines TRBV11-1 with TRBJ2-7; D might be TRBD1 or TRBD2, each matching 5 bases. Trimming left V 5 bases short and J 1 base short, with 18 bases between. Germline CDR1 is SGHAT and CDR2 is FQDESV (reference sequence). This CDR3 has 16 residues. The CDR3 loop reads CASSHIRDRRSYEQYF. The DNA of the CDR3 is TGTGCCAGCAGCCATATCCGGGACCGGCGGTCCTACGAGCAGTACTTC.

Ten or more counts support this clonotype. CDR3 protein: CASSYRDLSYNEQFF. Here the CDR3 DNA reads TGTGCCAGCAGTTACCGGGACTTATCCTACAATGAGCAGTTCTTC. The chain has TRBV6-2 or TRBV6-3 and TRBJ2-1; the D gene is possibly TRBD2 (6 bases). Per germline, CDR1 MNHEY and CDR2 SVGEGT. The CDR3 extends over 15 amino acids. Trimming removed 2 bases from V and 1 base from J, with 9 bases in between.

This sequence joins TRBV12-3 or TRBV12-4 and TRBJ2-5, with D hard to call. The V gene lost 5 bases and the J gene lost 5 bases, with 12 bases spanning the gap. This CDR3 has 13 residues. CDR3: CASSPWRTETQYF. CDR3 sequence (DNA): TGTGCCAGCAGTCCGTGGCGTACTGAGACCCAGTACTTC.